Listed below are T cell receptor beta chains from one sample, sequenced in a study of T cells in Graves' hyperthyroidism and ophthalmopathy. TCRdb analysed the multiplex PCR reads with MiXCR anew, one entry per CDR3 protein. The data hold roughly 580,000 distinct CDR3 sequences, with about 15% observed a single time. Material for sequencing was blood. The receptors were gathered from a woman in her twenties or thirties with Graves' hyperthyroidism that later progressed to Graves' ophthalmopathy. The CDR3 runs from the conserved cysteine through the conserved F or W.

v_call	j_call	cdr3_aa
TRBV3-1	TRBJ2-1	CASSSGGPHNEQFF
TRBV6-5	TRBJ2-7	CASSYSGRSEQYF
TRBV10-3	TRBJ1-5	CAISESDLNQPQHF
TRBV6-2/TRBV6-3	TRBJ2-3	CASTLDRASTDTQYF
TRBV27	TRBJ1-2	CASSGEGGNYGYTF
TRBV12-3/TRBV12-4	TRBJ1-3	CASSLGRKGNTIYF
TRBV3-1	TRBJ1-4	CASSQGDEKLFF
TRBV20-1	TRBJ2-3	CSASQLRRFTDTQYF
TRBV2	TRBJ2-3	CASSWLVDTQYF
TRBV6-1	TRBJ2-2	CAALATTGELFF
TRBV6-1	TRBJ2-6	CASSPIRGLSGANVLTF
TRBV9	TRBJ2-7	CASSVELWNEQYF
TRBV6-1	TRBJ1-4	CASSETGTFEKLFF
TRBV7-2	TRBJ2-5	CASSLGGVTEETQYF
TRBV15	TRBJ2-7	CATSRSGGGPGDEQYF
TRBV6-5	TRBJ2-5	CASSYFGHGSGETQYF
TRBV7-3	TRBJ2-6	CASSLDRVDSGANVLTF
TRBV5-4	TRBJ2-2	CASSFTGGLLGELFF
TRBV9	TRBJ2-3	CASSVATGPTDTQYF
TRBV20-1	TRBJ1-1	CSARERGRTEAFF
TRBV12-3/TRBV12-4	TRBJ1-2	CASTEGFETYGYTF
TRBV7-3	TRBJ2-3	CASSFDRSGDTQYF
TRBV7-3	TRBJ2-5	CASSFMAGSRETQYF
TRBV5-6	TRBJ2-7	CASSSSVLAGLSYEQYF
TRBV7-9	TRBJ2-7	CASSRVTGERGDEQYF
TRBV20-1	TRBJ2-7	CSARDRLAYEHYF
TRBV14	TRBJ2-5	CASSQTGKETQYF
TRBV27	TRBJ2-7	CASRRGPFYEQYF
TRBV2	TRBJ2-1	CASSILAGGWNEQFF
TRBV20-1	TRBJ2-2	CSARKGLDLPGELFF
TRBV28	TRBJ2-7	CASRSGGKSSYEQYF
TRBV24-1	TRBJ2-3	CATSDSSVTTDTQYF
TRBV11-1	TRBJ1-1	CASSLGPTMNTEAFF
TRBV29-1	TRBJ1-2	CSVHGSRTGKGYTF
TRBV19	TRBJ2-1	CASSTRAGAMDEQFF
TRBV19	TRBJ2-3	CATAPGYSTDTQYF
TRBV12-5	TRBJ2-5	CASMGIETQYF
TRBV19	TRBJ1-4	CASLPSDGTYNEKLFF
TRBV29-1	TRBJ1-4	CSVEDPPGDEKLFF
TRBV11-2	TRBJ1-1	CASSSDKNTEAFF
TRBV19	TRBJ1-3	CASTGAFSGNTIYF
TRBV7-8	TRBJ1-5	CASSLGTLNQPQHF
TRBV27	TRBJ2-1	CASSLSQGEQFF
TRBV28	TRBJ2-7	CATDSTVTYEQYF
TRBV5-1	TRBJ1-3	CASSLEAANTIYF
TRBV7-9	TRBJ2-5	CASSLIKETQYF
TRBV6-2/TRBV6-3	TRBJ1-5	CASSYTRDQPQHF
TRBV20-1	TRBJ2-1	CSASVGGKGYNEQFF
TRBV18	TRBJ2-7	CASTTDQGPYEQYF